Each of the 21 T cell receptor beta chains below was sequenced from the same sample in a study of beta chain features in type 1 diabetes. The authors reverse transcribed all of the isolated RNA, so sequencing captured expressed TCRB transcripts. Generated by immunoSEQ multiplex PCR, the TCRdb table keeps only in-frame clones and is missing some. The table shows 150,000 to 170,000 clones, with approximately 8.1% occurring only once. Sequencing was done on a sample of central memory CD4+ T cells from blood. The receptors shown here come from a man younger than 35 in good health.

This clone was detected many times. The J gene is TRBJ1-1, the V gene TRBV28; tentative D call: TRBD1 (5 bases). V gave up 6 bases and J gave up 3 bases, with 11 bases separating them. Per germline, CDR1 MDHEN and CDR2 SYDVKM. This CDR3 spans 13 amino acids. The CDR3 nucleotides read TGTGCCAGCAGGTCTGGAGGGGACACTGAAGCTTTCTTT. It specifies CASRSGGDTEAFF.

This clone showed up just a few times. CDR3 protein: CASSLTLAGYQETQYF. The CDR3 DNA sequence: TGTGCCAGCAGCTTAACACTGGCGGGATACCAAGAGACCCAGTACTTC. The V and J genes are TRBV7-3 and TRBJ2-5; a weak D match, TRBD2 (6 bases). CDR1 is SGHTA and CDR2 is FQGTGA in the germline V gene. The V and J ends lost 0 bases and 0 bases respectively, with 11 bases between them. The CDR3 extends over 16 amino acids.

There are many counts of this clone. The chain links TRBV25-1 to TRBJ2-5; a weak D match, TRBD2 (6 bases). The CDR3 has 10 residues. Germline V gives CDR1 MGHDK, CDR2 SYGVNS. Deletions cut 4 bases from V and 9 bases from J, with 6 bases between. This CDR3 reads CASSGEAQYF. The CDR3 bases are TGTGCCAGCAGTGGGGAGGCCCAGTACTTC.

The chain employs TRBV6-1 and TRBJ2-7; D is perhaps TRBD1 (5 bases). The germline V gene encodes CDR1 MNHNS and CDR2 SASEGT. V was shortened by 0 bases and J by 2 bases, with 8 bases between the two germline ends. The CDR3 runs 14 residues. The CDR3 nucleotides are TGTGCCAGCAGTGAAGCGACAGACACCTACGAGCAGTACTTC. Residues: CASSEATDTYEQYF.

The rearrangement links TRBV9 to TRBJ2-7, with D perhaps matching TRBD2 (5 bases). The CDR3 covers 13 residues. CDR1 is SGDLS, CDR2 YYNGEE, per germline. The ends were cut back, 4 bases at V and 6 bases at J, with 14 bases in the middle. CDR3 sequence: CASSPGLGREQYF. For the CDR3, the DNA is TGTGCCAGCAGCCCTGGACTGGGTCGCGAGCAGTACTTC.

J is TRBJ1-1 and V is TRBV6-5; possible D gene TRBD1, 5 bases. V lost 0 bases, J lost 7 bases, and 12 bases lay in between. Germline CDR1 is MNHEY and CDR2 is SVGAGI. This CDR3 is 14 amino acids long. The DNA for the CDR3 is TGTGCCAGCAGTTACTCGACAGTAAGGGGTGAAGCTTTCTTT. Residues: CASSYSTVRGEAFF.

In its sample, this clone was seen a few times. CDR3: CASSQVGRTTWTEAFF. The DNA for the CDR3 is TGCGCCAGCAGCCAAGTTGGACGGACAACATGGACTGAAGCTTTCTTT. The V call is TRBV4-1, the J call TRBJ1-1, with D tentatively TRBD1 (5 bases). V shed 1 base and J shed 5 bases, with 17 bases lying between them. The CDR3 has 16 amino acids. Germline V gene data show CDR1 as MGHRA and CDR2 as YSYEKL.

This clone was counted at least ten times. The V gene is TRBV6-6, the J gene TRBJ2-1, with TRBD2 matching 7 bases. The germline V gene encodes CDR1 MNHNY and CDR2 SVGAGI (reference sequence). This CDR3 is built from 12 residues. V shed 5 bases, J shed 9 bases, and the junction held 4 bases outside the gene matches. CDR3 DNA sequence: TGTGCCAGCAGTGTACTAGCGAGTGAGCAGTTCTTC. It yields the protein CASSVLASEQFF.

This clone was detected a few times. The chain employs TRBV18 and TRBJ2-2; 8 positions match TRBD1. Germline V gene data show CDR1 as KGHSH and CDR2 as LQKENI. The CDR3 contains 15 residues. V shed 3 bases, J shed 5 bases, and the junction held 5 bases outside the gene matches. CDR3 residues: CASSPLTGETGELFF. The CDR3 region has the DNA TGTGCCAGCTCACCTTTGACAGGGGAGACCGGGGAGCTGTTTTTT.

This chain uses TRBV28 with TRBJ2-1, with 13 bases fitting TRBD2. The junction had 10 bases not matched to a gene; V was cut back by 4 bases and J by 7 bases. Germline loops: CDR1 MDHEN, CDR2 SYDVKM. The CDR3 is 17 amino acids. CDR3 sequence: CASSSTGLAGSLNEQFF. Here the CDR3 DNA reads TGTGCCAGCAGTTCCACGGGACTAGCGGGAAGTCTTAATGAGCAGTTCTTC.

This clone has at least ten counts. CDR3 nucleotide sequence: TGTGCCAGCAGTTTATGGGGGGAGGAGCAGTTCTTC. It specifies CASSLWGEEQFF. The chain is built from TRBV27 and TRBJ2-1; D possibly corresponds to TRBD2 (6 bases). The CDR3 spans 12 residues. Germline-derived CDR1 and CDR2 are MNHEY and SMNVEV (reference sequence). The V end lost 1 base, the J end lost 10 bases, and 8 bases lay between the germline ends.

The table lists this clone with many counts. V gene TRBV9 combines with J gene TRBJ2-1, with D maybe TRBD2 (6 bases). Trimming shortened V by 4 bases and J by 2 bases, and 13 bases separated the two germline ends. CDR1 is SGDLS and CDR2 is YYNGEE in the germline V gene. The CDR3 is made up of 15 amino acids. CDR3 sequence: CASSSPGGAYNEQFF. For the CDR3, the DNA is TGTGCCAGCAGCTCCCCCGGGGGAGCCTACAATGAGCAGTTCTTC.

The sample holds many counts of this clone. The rearrangement joins TRBV25-1 to TRBJ1-2; TRBD1 agrees at 10 bases. The CDR3 totals 14 residues. The V gene's germline CDR1 is MGHDK and CDR2 SYGVNS. V was pared by 2 bases and J by 7 bases, with 4 bases of the junction left unmatched. CDR3 in amino acids: CASSEGTGAGGYTF. The CDR3, as DNA: TGTGCCAGCAGTGAAGGGACAGGGGCCGGTGGCTACACCTTC.

The rearrangement uses TRBV7-6 and TRBJ2-3; TRBD2 aligns across 8 bases. The J segment lost 3 bases and the V segment lost 0 bases, leaving 11 bases of the junction unmatched. The CDR3 extends over 18 amino acids. Germline loops: CDR1 SGHVS, CDR2 FNYEAQ. CDR3 sequence: CASSLAWWLAGGTDTQYF. In nucleotides, the CDR3 is TGTGCCAGCAGCTTAGCGTGGTGGCTAGCGGGTGGGACAGATACGCAGTATTTT. Full variable domain (missing parts from reference TRBV7-6 and TRBJ2-3): GAGVSQSPRYKVTKRGQDVALRCDPISGHVSLYWYRQALGQGPEFLTYFNYEAQQDKSGLPNDRFSAERPEGSISTLTIQRTEQRDSAMYRCASSLAWWLAGGTDTQYFGPGTRLTVL.

The J gene is TRBJ2-1, the V gene TRBV5-5, with 11 bases identical to TRBD1. CDR1 is SGHKS, CDR2 YYEKEE, per germline (reference sequence). The V gene end was trimmed by 0 bases and the J gene end by 11 bases; junction bases not matched to a gene: 10. CDR3 length: 16 residues. In nucleotides, the CDR3 is TGTGCCAGCAGCTTGGGGGGAGGACAGGGGGCGCGAAAGCAGTTCTTC. Translation: CASSLGGGQGARKQFF.

This chain links TRBV5-1 with TRBJ2-7; the match to TRBD2 covers 10 bases. The CDR3 length is 15 residues. In germline, CDR1 is SGHRS, CDR2 YFSETQ. The V segment lost 1 base and the J segment 4 bases; nucleotides outside the gene matches: 5. This CDR3 is CASSLPGLATYEQYF. Here the CDR3 DNA reads TGCGCCAGCAGCTTGCCGGGACTAGCGACGTACGAGCAGTACTTC.

There are a few counts of this clone. This chain links TRBV30 with TRBJ1-2; D is perhaps TRBD1 (5 bases). V gave up 0 bases and J gave up 3 bases, with 11 bases separating them. Germline V lookup: CDR1 GTSNPN, CDR2 SVGIG (reference sequence). The CDR3 runs to 14 residues. CDR3 protein: CAWSVHPTDYGYTF. The CDR3 nucleotides read TGTGCCTGGAGTGTACATCCGACAGACTATGGCTACACCTTC.

This clone showed up just a few times. CDR3 sequence: CASRSPTSGSYEQYF. The CDR3 DNA sequence: TGTGCCAGCAGATCCCCGACTAGCGGGAGTTACGAGCAGTACTTC. V usage is TRBV11-2 and J usage is TRBJ2-7, with 12 bases identical to TRBD2. Unmatched junction bases numbered 7, after V lost 6 bases and J lost 4 bases. Germline V gene data show CDR1 as SGHAT and CDR2 as FQNNGV. This CDR3 region has 15 residues.

The chain joins TRBV4-1 to TRBJ1-2; 8 positions match TRBD1. The germline gives CDR1 MGHRA, CDR2 YSYEKL. V lost 0 bases and J lost 4; bases outside the gene matches: 10. The CDR3 extends over 17 amino acids. The CDR3 reads CASSQDPRTGSGYGYTF. The CDR3 region has the DNA TGCGCCAGCAGCCAAGATCCCCGGACAGGGTCTGGCTATGGCTACACCTTC.

This clone was detected only a few times. The same CDR3 also results from other DNA sequences found in this sample. The V call is TRBV9, the J call TRBJ2-3; 9 bases line up with TRBD1. The V segment lost 4 bases and the J segment 3 bases; nucleotides outside the gene matches: 3. Germline V gene lookup returns CDR1 SGDLS and CDR2 YYNGEE. This CDR3 is 14 amino acids long. The CDR3 region is CASSPGTGTDTQYF. CDR3 sequence (DNA): TGTGCCAGCAGCCCCGGGACAGGGACAGATACGCAGTATTTT.

The chain uses TRBV2 and TRBJ1-1; D not resolved. The CDR3 contains 13 residues. Trimming removed 6 bases at V and 1 base at J, with 9 bases between. Germline V gene data show CDR1 as SNHLY and CDR2 as FYNNEI. The CDR3 nucleotides are TGTGCCAGCAGGTTCGGAGGGAACACTGAAGCTTTCTTT. Translation gives CASRFGGNTEAFF. The variable domain in full, with the rest retrieved from reference TRBV2 and TRBJ1-1, is EPEVTQTPSHQVTQMGQEVILRCVPISNHLYFYWYRQILGQKVEFLVSFYNNEISEKSEIFDDQFSVERPDGSNFTLKIRSTKLEDSAMYFCASRFGGNTEAFFGQGTRLTVV.